This TCR beta chain was observed in a study of post-analysis software for immune sequencing data. Study conclusions and caveats: About five TRBV segments (TRBV5-6, TRBV5-1 and TRBV20-1 among them) occurred more frequently in patients than in controls.

Every TCR beta cDNA library bore unique molecular identifiers. MiXCR was run by TCRdb on the PCR reads, yielding one entry per CDR3 protein. This table holds 820,000 or so distinct CDR3 sequences, about 50% found once. In its sample, this clonotype was seen a few times. Its antigen is not identified. The CDR3 has 14 amino acids. Germline-derived CDR1 and CDR2 are SGHKS and YYEKEE (reference sequence). Trimming stripped 0 bases from V and 11 bases from J, with 18 bases between. The V call is TRBV5-5, the J call TRBJ2-7, with D unresolved. This sequence was found in a girl between 10 and 17 years old with multiple sclerosis. The sample comprised blood. Written as DNA, the CDR3 is TGTGCCAGCAGCTTGGGGCAGAGTAAGACGTCGGAGTACTTC. Its protein product is CASSLGQSKTSEYF.